This T cell receptor beta chain was sequenced for a study of Ad26.COV2.S vaccination and SARS-CoV-2 variants (dated by TCRdb to the early 2020s). Broadly, across the study: Donors in the vaccine arm were drawn from COV1001, a multicentre, randomized, double-blind, placebo-controlled phase I-IIa trial testing Ad26.COV2.S in healthy adults. Ad26.COV2.S was administered intramuscularly at a dose of 5x10^10 or 1x10^11 viral particles, either as one shot or as two shots given 56 days apart. TCRbeta repertoire sequencing was used to assess the specificity and breadth of SARS-CoV-2-reactive T cell receptors after Ad26.COV2.S vaccination. A total of roughly 30 samples were included in the TCR-sequenced set, comprising 19 Ad26.COV2.S vaccine recipients, 5 placebo recipients and 8 SARS-CoV-2 convalescent individuals. Investigators did not know the trial group allocation while performing experiments and assessing outcomes. Trial participants were randomized into five groups of five, in which low-dose or high-dose Ad26.COV2.S was given once or twice, or placebo was given on both occasions. Study-wide conclusions, independent of this receptor: Spike-specific TCR breadth was higher in Ad26.COV2.S recipients than in placebo recipients (P = 0.0014). After vaccination, substantial breadth of spike-specific CD8+ and CD4+ T cell responses was reported. According to the authors, total T cell responses may have been underestimated by the TCR breadth and depth analyses. Vaccine and placebo recipients had comparable non-spike TCR breadth, which fits with the vaccine containing only spike. The study was not powered to compare responses between vaccine doses or regimens.

A word on this clone: Its antigen is currently not known. There are no base qualities to consult, and no much larger clone falls within one base.

The treatment or condition label, as the study defines it: about 20 received Ad26.COV2.S at low or high dose, single or two shots; several received placebo; per-sample allocation not given. Repertoires of vaccine and placebo recipients were sequenced from samples collected on day 63 after the first injection. In Cohort 1b, more than 20 adults aged 18-55 years were enrolled at a single site in Boston, USA, between 29 July and 7 August 2020. Ad26.COV2.S was a replication-incompetent adenovirus type 26 vector that expressed a prefusion-stabilized SARS-CoV-2 spike protein derived from the original Wuhan strain. TCRbeta CDR3 regions were sequenced with the immunoSEQ Assay. After extraction, genomic DNA underwent amplification by bias-controlled multiplex PCR, followed by high-throughput sequencing. Turning to the authors' computational methods: To quantify the absolute abundance of every unique TCRbeta CDR3 region, sequences were collapsed and filtered. T cell fraction was estimated by normalizing TCRbeta template counts to usable DNA, with usable DNA measured through amplification of reference genes found in all nucleated cells. Repertoire TCRs were annotated as SARS-CoV-2-specific by exact matching of V gene, CDR3 amino acid sequence and J gene to a known reactive TCR set. The reference SARS-CoV-2 TCR set was obtained from MIRA and was filtered for enrichment in COVID-19-positive ImmuneCODE repertoires, whereby public or cross-reactive TCRs were removed. Using the MIRA antigens, annotated TCRs were further analysed by specific ORF or by position within an ORF. Breadth was defined as the number of annotated unique rearrangements divided by the total number of unique productive rearrangements, and depth was defined as the summed frequency of the annotated unique rearrangements. Group comparisons of TCR breadth used two-sided Wilcoxon rank-sum tests. TCRdb's version of the immuneACCESS table is confined to in-frame rearrangements and falls short of the full clone set. An unresolved V gene accounts for under half of the shortfall where checked; the remainder is of unknown origin. The V and J calls and clone size were taken over from that table, and D and trimming were inferred from the DNA. Present in this sample are 380,000 or so clones, 80% to 90% of which were seen just once. Nearly 7.5% of the sample comes from the top ten.

Its CDR3 holds 14 amino acids, cysteine through phenylalanine. Of the read, only the CDR3 DNA is kept; its 42 bases are in frame from base 1. The germline V gene gives CDR1 as SNHLY and CDR2 as FYNNEI. V loses 8 bases, J loses 2 bases, and the germline ends lie 13 bases apart. This receptor was taken from a person between 18 and 60 years old who received the Ad26.COV2.S COVID-19 vaccine or a placebo. Specimen: peripheral blood, collected in a trial of Ad26.COV2.S vaccine versus placebo. This sequence uses TRBV2 and TRBJ1-5; the D gene cannot be resolved reliably. The CDR3 region reads CASGLEGGNQPQHF. The bases are TGTGCCAGCGGACTGGAGGGAGGCAATCAGCCCCAGCATTTT.